The 19 T cell receptor beta chains reported below all come from one sample, sequenced in a study of T cell repertoires and HLA-DP antigens (dated by TCRdb to the late 2010s). Receptor amplification or capture employed the immunoSEQ multiplex PCR assay. In its TCRdb copy, this immuneACCESS table keeps in-frame sequences only and misses some clones. Where compared with another copy, unresolved V genes explain less than half of these, and the others have no known cause. This sample is represented by almost 90,000 clones; approximately 89% of them were singletons. The ten largest clones capture 1.5% to 2% of the sample. These receptors lack a known antigen. Material: CD4+ T cells from PBMCs. All receptors come from a man aged 50 or older in good health and CMV-seronegative.

The chain couples TRBV5-6 to TRBJ1-5, with D perhaps matching TRBD1 (5 bases). The V gene's germline CDR1 is SGHDT and CDR2 YYEEEE. Trimming shortened V by 0 bases and J by 11 bases, and 12 bases separated the two germline ends. This CDR3 is 13 amino acids long. CDR3 coding DNA: TGTGCCAGCAGCTTGGAGGGGTCCCCGACCCAGCATTTT. Translated: CASSLEGSPTQHF.

The gene calls are TRBV7-9 and TRBJ1-5, with D unresolved. The CDR3 spans 15 residues. The germline V gene encodes CDR1 SEHNR and CDR2 FQNEAQ (reference sequence). Trimming took off 9 bases at V and 1 base at J, with 16 bases between the two ends. DNA for the CDR3: TGTGCCAGTTCCCAGTCAGGCGGCAGCAATCAGCCCCAGCATTTT. This gives the protein CASSQSGGSNQPQHF.

The chain has TRBV27 and TRBJ1-5; TRBD1 might be the D (5 bases). The CDR3 has 13 amino acids. The V gene's germline CDR1 is MNHEY and CDR2 SMNVEV (reference sequence). V was shortened by 6 bases and J by 4 bases, with 10 bases between the two germline ends. The CDR3 DNA is TGTGCCAGCAGACGGCGGGGGAATCAGCCCCAGCATTTT. It codes for CASRRRGNQPQHF.

The chain joins TRBV6-5 to TRBJ2-3; a possible D gene is TRBD1 (6 bases). The CDR3 runs 15 residues. Trimming pared 8 bases from V and 3 bases from J, leaving 18 bases between. Germline CDR1 reads MNHEY; CDR2 reads SVGAGI. DNA for the CDR3: TGTGCCAGCGACCCACAGGGAAAGGGAACAGATACGCAGTATTTT. This gives the protein CASDPQGKGTDTQYF.

The chain employs TRBV5-5 and TRBJ2-5; TRBD2 agrees at 8 bases. The CDR3 has 14 amino acids. V dropped 5 bases and J dropped 1; count of bases not matched to a gene: 4. Germline V gives CDR1 SGHKS, CDR2 YYEKEE (reference sequence). CDR3 DNA sequence: TGTGCCAGCAGGGCGGGGGGAAGCCAAGAGACCCAGTACTTC. This sequence encodes CASRAGGSQETQYF. The full variable domain, rest sourced from reference TRBV5-5 and TRBJ2-5, is DAGVTQSPTHLIKTRGQQVTLRCSPISGHKSVSWYQQVLGQGPQFIFQYYEKEERGRGNFPDRFSARQFPNYSSELNVNALLLGDSALYLCASRAGGSQETQYFGPGTRLLVL.

Comment on this clone: Relative to the germline gene, one junction end is altered; a read error may explain this. The chain has TRBV27 and TRBJ2-2; D perhaps matches TRBD1 (6 bases). Germline V lookup: CDR1 MNHEY, CDR2 SMNVEV (reference sequence). This CDR3 spans 18 amino acids. The chain's CDR3 is CASGLIFVQGRGTGELFF. CDR3 DNA: TGTGCCAGCGGTTTAATATTTGTGCAGGGGAGAGGCACCGGGGAGCTGTTTTTT.

The rearrangement joins TRBV2 to TRBJ1-5; D perhaps matches TRBD1 (6 bases). V gave up 5 bases and J gave up 5 bases, with 16 bases separating them. The CDR3 runs 15 residues. From germline, CDR1 is SNHLY and CDR2 FYNNEI. Here the CDR3 DNA reads TGTGCCAGCAGTAAACAGGGATCCGGGTATCAGCCCCAGCATTTT. Encoded protein: CASSKQGSGYQPQHF.

The rearrangement joins TRBV2 to TRBJ2-3; the match to TRBD2 covers 11 bases. Germline CDR1 is SNHLY and CDR2 is FYNNEI. The CDR3 runs to 16 residues. The J segment lost 1 base and the V segment lost 6 bases, leaving 6 bases of the junction unmatched. The chain's CDR3 is CASRAVAGGRTDTQYF. The CDR3 nucleotides are TGTGCCAGCAGGGCCGTAGCGGGAGGGCGCACAGATACGCAGTATTTT.

The chain employs TRBV15 and TRBJ1-6, with TRBD1 matching over 7 bases. The junction had 2 bases not matched to a gene; V was cut back by 0 bases and J by 6 bases. The CDR3 consists of 15 residues. Germline CDR1 and CDR2: LNHNV and YYDKDF (reference sequence). CDR3 DNA: TGTGCCACCAGCAGAGAAGGGGGCCGTAATTCACCCCTCCACTTT. This sequence encodes CATSREGGRNSPLHF.

The chain has TRBV2 and TRBJ2-1; TRBD2 matches 16 bases. The CDR3 is made up of 20 amino acids. V shed 6 bases and J 8 bases; nucleotides not matched to a gene: 19. Per germline, CDR1 SNHLY and CDR2 FYNNEI. This CDR3 reads CASSVSQPGLAGGRLDEQFF. As DNA, the CDR3 is TGTGCCAGCAGCGTCTCCCAACCGGGACTAGCGGGGGGGCGTTTAGATGAGCAGTTCTTC.

The rearrangement links TRBV25-1 to TRBJ1-6; D is undetermined. The CDR3 runs to 15 residues. Germline V gene sequence: CDR1 MGHDK, CDR2 SYGVNS. The V and J ends lost 4 bases and 5 bases respectively, with 12 bases between them. The CDR3 region is CASSAGQIDNSPLHF. The CDR3 DNA reads as TGTGCCAGCAGTGCCGGCCAGATTGATAATTCACCCCTCCACTTT.

V gene TRBV19 combines with J gene TRBJ1-5, with 8 bases lining up with TRBD1. Germline CDR1 is LNHDA and CDR2 is SQIVND (reference sequence). The V gene end was trimmed by 6 bases and the J gene end by 7 bases; junction bases not matched to a gene: 14. This CDR3 spans 16 amino acids. Here the CDR3 reads CASRPPPGGPGQPQHF. CDR3 nucleotides: TGTGCCAGTAGACCACCCCCAGGGGGCCCTGGACAGCCCCAGCATTTT. Drawing the rest from reference TRBV19 and TRBJ1-5, the complete variable domain is DGGITQSPKYLFRKEGQNVTLSCEQNLNHDAMYWYRQDPGQGLRLIYYSQIVNDFQKGDIAEGYSVSREKKESFPLTVTSAQKNPTAFYLCASRPPPGGPGQPQHFGDGTRLSIL.

This chain uses TRBV5-8 with TRBJ2-1, with TRBD2 matching over 11 bases. V trimming: 4 bases; J trimming: 3 bases; junction bases outside the gene matches: 6. In germline, CDR1 is SGHTS, CDR2 YDEGEE. The CDR3 runs 16 residues. The CDR3 spells CASSQGLAGGYNEQFF. CDR3 DNA sequence: TGTGCCAGCAGCCAAGGCCTAGCGGGGGGCTACAATGAGCAGTTCTTC.

The rearrangement links TRBV5-4 to TRBJ1-2, with TRBD1 identical over 7 bases. The germline V gene has CDR1 SGHNT and CDR2 YYREEE (reference sequence). The CDR3 spans 15 residues. V trimming: 4 bases; J trimming: 5 bases; junction bases outside the gene matches: 11. The CDR3 DNA is TGTGCCAGCAGCAGCTCCGGGACAGTGAAATATGGCTACACCTTC. This encodes CASSSSGTVKYGYTF.

The V call is TRBV18, the J call TRBJ2-3; D gene ambiguous. The CDR3 consists of 14 residues. V shed 2 bases and J shed 2 bases, with 8 bases lying between them. Germline CDR1 is KGHSH and CDR2 is LQKENI. CDR3 sequence: CASSPGASTDTQYF. In DNA, the CDR3 is TGTGCCAGCTCACCAGGAGCCTCCACAGATACGCAGTATTTT. The whole variable domain, filled in from reference TRBV18 and TRBJ2-3, reads NAGVMQNPRHLVRRRGQEARLRCSPMKGHSHVYWYRQLPEEGLKFMVYLQKENIIDESGMPKERFSAEFPKEGPSILRIQQVVRGDSAAYFCASSPGASTDTQYFGPGTRLTVL.

CDR3 region: CASSLAGDRGSTEAFF. The DNA of the CDR3 is TGCGCCAGCAGCTTGGCTGGAGACCGGGGAAGTACTGAAGCTTTCTTT. The genes are TRBV5-1 and TRBJ1-1; D call uncertain. V gave up 0 bases and J gave up 5 bases, with 17 bases separating them. Per the germline V gene, CDR1 is SGHRS and CDR2 is YFSETQ. The CDR3 runs to 16 residues.

The chain uses TRBV5-4 and TRBJ1-2; D may be TRBD1 (6 bases). CDR1 is SGHNT and CDR2 is YYREEE in the germline V gene (reference sequence). The CDR3 has 14 amino acids. The V end was cut by 0 bases, the J end by 3 bases, with 9 bases between. CDR3 protein: CASSLDRADYGYTF. CDR3 in DNA: TGTGCCAGCAGCTTGGACAGGGCGGACTATGGCTACACCTTC.

The chain uses TRBV19 and TRBJ2-1; 13 nucleotides match TRBD2. The J segment lost 9 bases and the V segment lost 6 bases, leaving 5 bases of the junction unmatched. Germline V gene sequence: CDR1 LNHDA, CDR2 SQIVND (reference sequence). CDR3 length: 14 amino acids. This CDR3 is CASSSTSGRSEQFF. CDR3 nucleotide sequence: TGTGCCAGTAGCTCGACTAGCGGGAGGTCTGAGCAGTTCTTC.

This chain connects TRBV5-1 to TRBJ2-2; D possibly matches TRBD1 or TRBD2 (5 bases each). Trimming cost V 0 bases and J 7 bases, with 13 bases left between them. Germline CDR1 and CDR2: SGHRS and YFSETQ. This CDR3 comprises 15 residues. CDR3 nucleotides: TGCGCCAGCAGCTTGGAAGGGGCTCGGGGCGGGGAGCTGTTTTTT. It encodes CASSLEGARGGELFF.